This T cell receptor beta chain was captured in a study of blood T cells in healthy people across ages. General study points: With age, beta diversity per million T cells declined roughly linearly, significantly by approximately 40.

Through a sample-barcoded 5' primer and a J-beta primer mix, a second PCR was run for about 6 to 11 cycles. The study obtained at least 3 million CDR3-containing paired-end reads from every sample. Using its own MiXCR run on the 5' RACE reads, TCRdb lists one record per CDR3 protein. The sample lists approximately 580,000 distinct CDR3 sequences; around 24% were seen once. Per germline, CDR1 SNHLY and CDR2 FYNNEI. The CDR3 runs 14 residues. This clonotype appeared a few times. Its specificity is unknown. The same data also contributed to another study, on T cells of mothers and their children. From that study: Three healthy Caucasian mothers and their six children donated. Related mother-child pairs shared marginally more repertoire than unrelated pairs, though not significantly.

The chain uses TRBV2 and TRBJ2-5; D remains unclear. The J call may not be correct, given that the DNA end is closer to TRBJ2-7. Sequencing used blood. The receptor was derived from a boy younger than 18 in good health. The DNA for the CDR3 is TGTGCCAGCAGGTTCCAGACAAGCTCCTACGAGCAGTACTTC. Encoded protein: CASRFQTSSYEQYF.